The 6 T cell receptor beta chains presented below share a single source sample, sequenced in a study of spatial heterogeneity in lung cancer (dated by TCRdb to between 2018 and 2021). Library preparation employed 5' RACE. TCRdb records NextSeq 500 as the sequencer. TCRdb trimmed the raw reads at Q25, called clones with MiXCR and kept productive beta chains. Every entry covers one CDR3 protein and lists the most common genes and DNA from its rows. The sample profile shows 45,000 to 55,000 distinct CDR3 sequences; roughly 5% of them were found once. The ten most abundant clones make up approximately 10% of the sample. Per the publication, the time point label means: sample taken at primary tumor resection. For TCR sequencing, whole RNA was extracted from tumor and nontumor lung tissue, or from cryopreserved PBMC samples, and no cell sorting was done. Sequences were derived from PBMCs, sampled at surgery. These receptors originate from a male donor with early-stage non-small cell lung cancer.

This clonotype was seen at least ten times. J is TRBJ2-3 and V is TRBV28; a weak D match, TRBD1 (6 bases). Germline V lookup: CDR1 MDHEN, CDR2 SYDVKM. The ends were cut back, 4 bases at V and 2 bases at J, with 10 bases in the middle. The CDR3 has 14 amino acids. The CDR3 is CASSYAGATDTQYF. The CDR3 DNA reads TGTGCCAGCAGTTACGCAGGGGCCACAGATACGCAGTATTTT.

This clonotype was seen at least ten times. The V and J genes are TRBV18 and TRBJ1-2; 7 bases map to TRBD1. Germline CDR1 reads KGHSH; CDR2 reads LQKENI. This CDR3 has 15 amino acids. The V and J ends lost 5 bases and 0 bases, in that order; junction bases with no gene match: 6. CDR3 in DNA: TGTGCCAGCTCATTAAGAGGGGGCTCTAACTATGGCTACACCTTC. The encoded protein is CASSLRGGSNYGYTF.

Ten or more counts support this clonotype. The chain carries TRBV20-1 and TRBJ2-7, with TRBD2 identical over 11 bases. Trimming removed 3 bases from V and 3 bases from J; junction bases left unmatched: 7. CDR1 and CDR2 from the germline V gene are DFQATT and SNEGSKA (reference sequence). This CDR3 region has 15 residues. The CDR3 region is CSASARLAGSYEQYF. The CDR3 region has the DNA TGCAGTGCTAGTGCCCGACTAGCGGGAAGCTACGAGCAGTACTTC.

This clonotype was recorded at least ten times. CDR3 protein: CASSEYGGFEQFF. The CDR3 DNA sequence: TGTGCCAGCAGTGAATATGGGGGATTTGAGCAGTTCTTC. The chain combines TRBV25-1 with TRBJ2-1, with D perhaps being TRBD1 or TRBD2 (5 bases each). The CDR3 has 13 residues. V lost 0 bases, J lost 9 bases, and 9 bases lay in between. Germline V lookup: CDR1 MGHDK, CDR2 SYGVNS.

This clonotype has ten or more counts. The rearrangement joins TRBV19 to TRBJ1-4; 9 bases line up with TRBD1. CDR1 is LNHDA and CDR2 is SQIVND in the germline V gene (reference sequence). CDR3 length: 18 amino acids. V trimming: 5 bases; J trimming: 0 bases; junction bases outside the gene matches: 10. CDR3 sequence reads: CASSSPGQGQPTNEKLFF. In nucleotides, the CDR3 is TGTGCCAGTAGTTCTCCGGGACAGGGACAACCAACTAATGAAAAACTGTTTTTT.

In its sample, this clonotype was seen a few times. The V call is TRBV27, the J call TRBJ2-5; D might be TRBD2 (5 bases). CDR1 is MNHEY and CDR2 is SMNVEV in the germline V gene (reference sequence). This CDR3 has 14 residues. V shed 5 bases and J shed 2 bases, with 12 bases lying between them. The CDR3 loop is CASSRRASQETQYF. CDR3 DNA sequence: TGTGCCAGCAGTAGGCGGGCCTCGCAAGAGACCCAGTACTTC.